The sequence of this T cell receptor beta chain was determined in a study of blood T cells in healthy people across ages. Study-wide results and caveats: With unsorted PBMCs, a conclusive comparison of naive versus antigen-experienced cells was not possible. Among T cells, TCR beta diversity per million cells dropped roughly linearly as age rose. Higher naive T cell percentage went strongly together with higher TCR beta diversity.

Combining a sample-barcoded 5' primer with a J-beta primer mix, a second PCR ran for about 7 to 11 cycles. TCRdb used MiXCR to reprocess the 5' RACE reads, holding one entry per CDR3 protein. This sample has roughly 1.5 million distinct CDR3 sequences, with under 55% found just once. Germline CDR1 and CDR2: MDHEN and SYDVKM. The CDR3 totals 14 residues. With respect to this clonotype: The antigen remains unidentified. Germline and junction disagree at one end, which may indicate a read error.

Source material: blood. This TCR was recovered from a woman younger than 35 in good health. This chain links TRBV28 with TRBJ2-7, with unresolved D. The CDR3, as DNA: TGTGCCGGCAGTCCACTCTTCGGCCCCTACGAGCAGTACTTC. Protein product: CAGSPLFGPYEQYF. The entire variable domain, with the rest obtained from reference TRBV28 and TRBJ2-7, is as follows: DVKVTQSSRYLVKRTGEKVFLECVQDMDHENMFWYRQDPGLGLRLIYFSYDVKMKEKGDIPEGYSVSREKKERFSLILESASTNQTSMYLCAGSPLFGPYEQYFGPGTRLTVT.